This record looks at one T cell receptor (beta chain) sequence and its context. Compared with germline, one end of the junction differs, possibly owing to a read error. The data belong to a study of OX40 agonist ivuxolimab in advanced cancers. The wider study: Patients were treated with ivuxolimab, an agonistic anti-OX40 (CD134) antibody.

Libraries were prepared by immunoSEQ multiplex PCR; TCRdb keeps only in-frame clonotypes and omits some of them. The table records fewer than 85,000 clones, 80% to 90% of them present only once. The sequence was obtained from an adult with an advanced solid tumor such as melanoma, head and neck, liver or kidney cancer. The material sequenced was CD4+ or CD8+ T cells sorted from blood, taken in a trial of the OX40 agonist ivuxolimab.

This chain's CDR3 is CASSLDQGAYGQYF. The CDR3 region has the DNA TGCGCCAGCAGCTTGGACCAGGGGGCCTACGGGCAGTACTTC. The chain is built from TRBV5-1 and TRBJ2-7, with 8 bases matching TRBD1. The CDR3 is 14 amino acids. CDR1 and CDR2 from the germline V gene are SGHRS and YFSETQ.